Described below is a single T cell receptor beta chain sequence and its context. Its antigen remains unidentified. V shed 7 bases and J shed 0 bases, with 9 bases lying between them. The CDR3 is made up of 13 amino acids. CDR1 and CDR2 (germline): LNHDA, SQIVND (reference sequence). Most tumor samples had roughly 4.5 ug input DNA in two replicates. The method was immunoSEQ multiplex PCR; TCRdb's version includes in-frame clones alone and lacks a portion of them. Found here are around 7,000 clones, approximately 46% of them singletons; the top ten hold 25%. The entry originates in a study of neoadjuvant anti-PD-1 for oral cavity cancer. Study-level background: Patients without progression received a fourth nivolumab dose around day 43, then surgical resection on days 50-56.

Overall study findings and caveats: Pretreatment Treg/Th17 ratio correlated inversely with post-treatment tumor clonality.

This chain uses TRBV19 with TRBJ1-1; D remains unclear. The sample here was tumor tissue, taken before nivolumab (anti-PD-1) treatment. The clonotype comes from a person between 35 and 79 years old with oral cavity squamous cell carcinoma. CDR3 region: CASKIPMNTEAFF. In DNA, the CDR3 is TGTGCCAGTAAAATTCCTATGAACACTGAAGCTTTCTTT.